This T cell receptor beta chain stems from a study of spatial heterogeneity in lung cancer. Study-wide context: The study consistently detected more beta-chain than alpha-chain sequences.

Time point in this sample: sample taken at primary tumor resection. This clonotype was detected only a few times. TCRdb reprocessed the 5' RACE reads with MiXCR, giving one entry per CDR3 protein. The table lists roughly 6,500 distinct CDR3 sequences, under 8.5% of them singletons. Deletions cut 6 bases from V and 1 base from J, with 13 bases between. Germline V lookup: CDR1 SEHNR, CDR2 FQNEAQ (reference sequence). The CDR3 is made up of 15 amino acids. The clonotype comes from a female donor with early-stage non-small cell lung cancer. Sequencing was performed on normal lung tissue next to the tumor, taken at surgery. The chain has TRBV7-9 and TRBJ2-1; D possibly corresponds to TRBD2 (7 bases). In nucleotides, the CDR3 is TGTGCCAGCAGGGGGGGGCAGGGGTCCTACAATGAGCAGTTCTTC. Amino acid sequence: CASRGGQGSYNEQFF.